This TCR beta chain was sequenced in a study of blood T cells in healthy people across ages. Study-wide results and caveats: Per million T cells, TCR beta diversity dropped roughly linearly as age increased. In these data, TCR beta diversity tracked strongly with naive T cell percentage.

The amount of total RNA extracted per sample was at least 5 micrograms. This clonotype was seen a few times. The antigen remains undetermined. It was with a sample-barcoded 5' primer and a J-beta primer mix that a second PCR of about 6 to 12 cycles was run. Each of the cDNA molecules was tagged by a template-switch adaptor with 12 random nucleotides. One entry per CDR3 protein, called by TCRdb with MiXCR from the 5' RACE reads. This table has around 870,000 distinct CDR3 sequences, 29% appearing once. Germline assignment: CDR1 LGHDT and CDR2 YNNKEL (reference sequence). Trimming took 0 bases from V and 11 from J, leaving 7 bases between them. CDR3 length: 11 amino acids.

The chain uses TRBV3-1 and TRBJ1-1; D is unclear. Source material: blood. The clonotype was recovered from a woman of 80 years or more in good health. The chain's CDR3 is CASSQETRAFF. The CDR3 nucleotides are TGTGCCAGCAGCCAAGAAACTCGGGCTTTCTTT.